Here is one TCR beta chain with its context. Its antigen is not known. The study made its TCR cDNA through 5'RACE template switching. That step introduced a universal primer site along with UMIs. TCRdb ran MiXCR on the 5' RACE reads and lists one entry per CDR3 protein. The sample holds about 400,000 distinct CDR3 sequences, 6% to 8% seen once. This sample was taken from a study of T cells after yellow fever vaccination. Germline V gene sequence: CDR1 LNHDA, CDR2 SQIVND (reference sequence). CDR3 length: 16 residues. The V gene end was trimmed by 6 bases and the J gene end by 4 bases; junction bases not matched to a gene: 13. Study observations and caveats: Just a small share of clonotypes turned up in the CD4 compartment as well as the CD8 compartment. Weaker overall, the secondary response nonetheless peaked faster (day 5 versus 15). In FACS-sorted repertoires, abundant clonotypes from the bulk population could appear as contaminants.

V gene TRBV19 combines with J gene TRBJ2-5, with 8 positions matching TRBD2. This TCR was recovered from a man under 40 who received the YFV17D yellow fever vaccine. The sample consisted of PBMCs, taken 5 days after the yellow fever booster vaccination. The DNA of the CDR3 is TGTGCCAGTAGCTCCCAGCGAGCGGGAGTTGGAGAGACCCAGTACTTC. It translates to CASSSQRAGVGETQYF.